This TCR beta chain derives from a study of blood T cell repertoires in COVID-19. J gave up 7 bases and V 3 bases, and 9 bases lay outside the gene matches. This CDR3 is built from 15 residues. Germline CDR1 KGHSH, CDR2 LQKENI. Here immunoSEQ multiplex PCR was the method, and the copy in TCRdb shows in-frame clones only, minus some. The profile shows 120,000 or so clones, around 88% of them singletons. The clonotype was recovered from a woman aged 50 to 60 with active or convalescent COVID-19. The chain couples TRBV18 to TRBJ2-7; the match to TRBD1 covers 10 bases. Sequencing used peripheral blood. CDR3 DNA sequence: TGTGCCAGCTCACCTGGGACAGGGGCTCCAGGGGAGCAGTACTTC. Translating it yields CASSPGTGAPGEQYF.